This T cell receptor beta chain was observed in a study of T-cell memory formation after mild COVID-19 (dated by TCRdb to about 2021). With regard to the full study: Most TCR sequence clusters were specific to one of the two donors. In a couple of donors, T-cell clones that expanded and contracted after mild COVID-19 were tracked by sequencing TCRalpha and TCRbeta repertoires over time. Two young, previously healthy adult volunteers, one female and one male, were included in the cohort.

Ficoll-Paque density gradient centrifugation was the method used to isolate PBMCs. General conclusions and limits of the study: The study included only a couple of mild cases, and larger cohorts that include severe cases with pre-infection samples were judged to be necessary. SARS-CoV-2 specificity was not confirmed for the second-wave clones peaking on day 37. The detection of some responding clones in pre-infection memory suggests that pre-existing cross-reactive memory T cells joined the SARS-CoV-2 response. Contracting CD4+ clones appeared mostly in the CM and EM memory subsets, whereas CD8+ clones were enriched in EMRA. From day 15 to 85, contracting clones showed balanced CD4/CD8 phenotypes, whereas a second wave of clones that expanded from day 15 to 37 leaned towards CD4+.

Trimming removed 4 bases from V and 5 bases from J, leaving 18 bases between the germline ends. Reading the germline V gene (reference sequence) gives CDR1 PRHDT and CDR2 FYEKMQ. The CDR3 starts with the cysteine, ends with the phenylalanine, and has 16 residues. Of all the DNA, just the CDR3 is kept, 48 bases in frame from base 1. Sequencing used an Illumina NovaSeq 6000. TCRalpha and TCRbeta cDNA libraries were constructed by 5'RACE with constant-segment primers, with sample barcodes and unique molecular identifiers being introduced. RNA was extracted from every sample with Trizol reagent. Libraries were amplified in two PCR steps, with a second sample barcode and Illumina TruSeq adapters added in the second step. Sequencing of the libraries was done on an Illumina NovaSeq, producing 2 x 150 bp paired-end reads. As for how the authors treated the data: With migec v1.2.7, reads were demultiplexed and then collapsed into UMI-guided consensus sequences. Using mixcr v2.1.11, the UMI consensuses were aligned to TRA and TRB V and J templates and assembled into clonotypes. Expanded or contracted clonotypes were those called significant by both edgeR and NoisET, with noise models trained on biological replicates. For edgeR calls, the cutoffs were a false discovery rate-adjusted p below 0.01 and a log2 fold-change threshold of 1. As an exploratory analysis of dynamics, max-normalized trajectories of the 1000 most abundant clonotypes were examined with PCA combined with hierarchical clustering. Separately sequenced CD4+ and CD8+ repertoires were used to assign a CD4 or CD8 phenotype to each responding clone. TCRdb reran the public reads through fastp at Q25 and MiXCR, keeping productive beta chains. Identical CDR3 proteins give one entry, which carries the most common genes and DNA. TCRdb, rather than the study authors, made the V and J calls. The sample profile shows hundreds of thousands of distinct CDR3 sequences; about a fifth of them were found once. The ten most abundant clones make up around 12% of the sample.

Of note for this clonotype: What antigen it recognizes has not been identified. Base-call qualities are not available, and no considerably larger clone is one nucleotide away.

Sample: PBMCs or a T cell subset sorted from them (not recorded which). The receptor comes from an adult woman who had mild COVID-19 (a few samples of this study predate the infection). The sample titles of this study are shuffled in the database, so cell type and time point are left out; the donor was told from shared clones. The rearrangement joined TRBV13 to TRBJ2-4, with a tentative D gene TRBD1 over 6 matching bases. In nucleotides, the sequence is TGTGCCAGCAGCTCCAGATCAGCCAGGGGACAAAACATTCAGTACTTC. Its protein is CASSSRSARGQNIQYF.